The 11 T cell receptor beta chains below were found in one sample sequenced in a study of T cells in Graves' hyperthyroidism and ophthalmopathy. Researchers took RNA transcripts and amplified the TCR beta CDR3 regions from them. HTBI primers were the set used in a first-round RT-PCR of the TCR CDR3. TCRdb analysed the multiplex PCR reads with MiXCR anew, one entry per CDR3 protein. The data hold 550,000 to 800,000 distinct CDR3 sequences, with roughly 17% observed a single time. The sequencing input was blood. These TCRs come from a man aged 45 to 65 with Graves' hyperthyroidism.

Notes on this clonotype: This clone may be a read error of a much larger clone one base away. This rearrangement joins TRBV9 to TRBJ2-7, with 9 bases matching TRBD1. Germline trimming cut 4 bases from V and 6 bases from J; bases unmatched to any gene: 2. Germline values: CDR1 SGDLS, CDR2 YYNGEE. The CDR3 length is 12 residues. The CDR3 nucleotides read TGTGCCAGCAGCAGGACAGGGGCCGAGCAGTACTTC. The encoded protein is CASSRTGAEQYF.

This clonotype was observed a few times. An end of the junction does not agree with germline; a read error may underlie this. The chain is built from TRBV15 and TRBJ2-1; D is unresolved. There are 15 residues in the CDR3. Germline V gene lookup returns CDR1 LNHNV and CDR2 YYDKDF (reference sequence). For the CDR3, the DNA is TGTGCCACCAGCAGAGATATTGGCTCCAACAATGAGCAGTTCTTC. Amino acids: CATSRDIGSNNEQFF.

The count of this clonotype is one. The CDR3 reads CASSLAHTDTQYF. The CDR3 region has the DNA TGTGCCAGCAGCTTAGCGCACACAGATACGCAGTATTTT. This rearrangement joins TRBV7-3 to TRBJ2-3, with D hard to call. The germline V gene has CDR1 SGHTA and CDR2 FQGTGA. The CDR3 runs 13 residues. The V gene lost 2 bases and the J gene lost 2 bases, with 5 bases spanning the gap. The full variable domain, with the rest looked up from reference TRBV7-3 and TRBJ2-3, is GAGVSQTPSNKVTEKGKYVELRCDPISGHTALYWYRQSLGQGPEFLIYFQGTGAADDSGLPNDRFFAVRPEGSVSTLKIQRTERGDSAVYLCASSLAHTDTQYFGPGTRLTVL.

This clonotype was detected many times. The chain has TRBV7-2 and TRBJ1-3; D not certain. This CDR3 spans 13 amino acids. The germline CDR1 and CDR2 sequences are SGHTA and FQGNSA. V lost 5 bases and J lost 4, with 9 bases in between. This CDR3 is CASSTTGGNTIYF. The CDR3 DNA reads as TGTGCCAGCAGCACGACTGGGGGAAACACCATATATTTT.

At least ten counts were recorded for this clonotype. The V gene is TRBV28, the J gene TRBJ1-5; D is undetermined. Trimming shortened V by 5 bases and J by 0 bases, and 20 bases separated the two germline ends. CDR1 is MDHEN, CDR2 SYDVKM, per germline. This CDR3 comprises 18 residues. In DNA, the CDR3 is TGTGCCAGCAGTACACACAGATCTGTCCTTTATAGCAATCAGCCCCAGCATTTT. Its translation: CASSTHRSVLYSNQPQHF.

The chain uses TRBV6-2 or TRBV6-3 and TRBJ1-5, with TRBD1 as a possible D gene (6 bases). CDR1 and CDR2 (germline): MNHEY, SVGEGT. Trimming pared 3 bases from V and 3 bases from J, leaving 15 bases between. The length of the CDR3 is 16 residues. For the CDR3, the DNA is TGTGCCAGCAGTTATTGGACAGAGAAAAACAATCAGCCCCAGCATTTT. Protein product: CASSYWTEKNNQPQHF.

This clonotype has ten or more counts. This rearrangement joins TRBV27 to TRBJ2-5; the D gene is possibly TRBD1 (5 bases). Germline V gene data show CDR1 as MNHEY and CDR2 as SMNVEV (reference sequence). CDR3 length equals 13 residues. Trimming left V 2 bases short and J 4 bases short, with 8 bases between. The CDR3 DNA sequence: TGTGCCAGCAGTTTACAGGGCCCAGAGACCCAGTACTTC. Translating gives CASSLQGPETQYF.

This clonotype has more than one count but fewer than ten. The J gene is TRBJ1-5, the V gene TRBV28; 7 bases fit TRBD1. The CDR3 length is 14 residues. Germline V lookup: CDR1 MDHEN, CDR2 SYDVKM. J lost 3 bases, V lost 6 bases, and 5 bases had no gene match. The CDR3 is CASREGQINQPQHF. Here the CDR3 DNA reads TGTGCCAGCAGGGAGGGACAGATCAATCAGCCCCAGCATTTT.

Ten or more counts support this clonotype. V gene TRBV28 combines with J gene TRBJ2-7; a weak D match, TRBD2 (6 bases). The CDR3 extends over 14 amino acids. The germline CDR1 and CDR2 sequences are MDHEN and SYDVKM. Trimming shortened V by 4 bases and J by 1 base, and 11 bases separated the two germline ends. CDR3 nucleotide sequence: TGTGCCAGCAGTTCAAGCGGGCCATCCTACGAGCAGTACTTC. Amino acids: CASSSSGPSYEQYF. The variable domain in full, completed from reference TRBV28 and TRBJ2-7, reads DVKVTQSSRYLVKRTGEKVFLECVQDMDHENMFWYRQDPGLGLRLIYFSYDVKMKEKGDIPEGYSVSREKKERFSLILESASTNQTSMYLCASSSSGPSYEQYFGPGTRLTVT.

The sample holds a few counts of this clonotype. The V and J genes are TRBV6-2 or TRBV6-3 and TRBJ2-3, with D uncertain. V lost 0 bases and J 4 bases, leaving 8 bases between the germline ends. CDR3 length: 14 amino acids. CDR1 is MNHEY and CDR2 is SVGEGT in the germline V gene. The CDR3 sequence: CASSYSNIPDTQYF. The CDR3 bases are TGTGCCAGCAGTTACTCGAACATTCCAGATACGCAGTATTTT.

The chain has TRBV19 and TRBJ1-6; 9 nucleotides match TRBD1. There are 16 residues in the CDR3. V lost 4 bases and J lost 6; bases outside the gene matches: 7. Germline V lookup: CDR1 LNHDA, CDR2 SQIVND (reference sequence). CDR3 protein: CASSTEGQGTNSPLHF. The CDR3 DNA reads TGTGCCAGTAGTACTGAAGGACAGGGGACTAATTCACCCCTCCACTTT.